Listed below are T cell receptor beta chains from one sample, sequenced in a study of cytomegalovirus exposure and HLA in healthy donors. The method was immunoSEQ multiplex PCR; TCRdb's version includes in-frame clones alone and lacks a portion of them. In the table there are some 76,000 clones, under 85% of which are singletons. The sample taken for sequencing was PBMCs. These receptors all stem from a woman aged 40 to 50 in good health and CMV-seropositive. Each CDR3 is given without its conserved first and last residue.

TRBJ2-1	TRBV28	ASSSSGIYNEQF
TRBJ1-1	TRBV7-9	ASSFSPKNTEAF
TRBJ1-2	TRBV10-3	AISSQGSNYGYT
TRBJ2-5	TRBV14	ASSQESWDSSYQETQY
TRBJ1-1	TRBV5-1	ASSGLGQGIMNTEAF
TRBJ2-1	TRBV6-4	ASSPLAGSSYNEQF
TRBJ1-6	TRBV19	ASSMAGVVSPLH
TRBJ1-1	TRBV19	ASRLGQFNTEAF
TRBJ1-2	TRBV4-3	ASSQGSRQTNYGYT
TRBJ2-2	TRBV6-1	ASSEMWQNTGELF
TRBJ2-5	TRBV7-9	ASSPRERETQY
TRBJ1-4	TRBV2	ASSDPGSGNEKLF
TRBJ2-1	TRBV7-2	ASSSHSRGANEQF